This T cell receptor (beta chain) derives from a study of technical replicates of blood from a handful of donors. Only in-frame clones appear in the TCRdb table, and some are missing; sequencing was by immunoSEQ multiplex PCR. The data contain tens of thousands of clones, 96% of them singletons. Losses at the gene ends were 3 bases for V and 4 bases for J; bases not matched to a gene: 4. The CDR3 is made up of 14 amino acids. Germline lookup yields CDR1 SGHTA and CDR2 FQGTGA. This sequence originates from a human donor in good health. J is TRBJ2-5 and V is TRBV7-3, with 8 bases that match TRBD1. The sequenced material came from T cells isolated from PBMCs. The CDR3 nucleotides are TGTGCCAGCAGCTTCGGCAGGGGGCCAGAGACCCAGTACTTC. Protein sequence: CASSFGRGPETQYF.